These T cell receptor beta chains were read from a single sample in a study of T cell changes during pregnancy in multiple sclerosis. Using immunoSEQ multiplex PCR, the repertoire was profiled, and TCRdb retains in-frame clones only, with some absent. This sample has 45,000 to 50,000 clones; about 91% occur once, and the top ten carry under 2.5%. The sequencing here drew on peripheral blood, taken in the third trimester of pregnancy. These TCRs come from a female donor with multiple sclerosis, enrolled in a pregnancy study. CDR3s include the opening cysteine and the closing phenylalanine or tryptophan. A D gene is named only where the DNA matches it firmly. Clone size is shown for a subset of rows, as once, few, many or a class of expanded clone.

>TRBJ2-7|TRBV7-2|once|TRBD2|16
CASSLELNGRSYEQYF
TGTGCCAGCAGCTTAGAATTAAACGGGAGGTCTTACGAGCAGTACTTC
>TRBJ2-7|TRBV4-3|.|.|14
CASSQDLRVAEQYF
TGCGCCAGCAGCCAAGACTTGCGGGTCGCCGAGCAGTACTTC
>TRBJ2-5|TRBV2|.|.|15
CASSAVRGIQETQYF
TGTGCCAGCAGTGCGGTGAGGGGGATCCAAGAGACCCAGTACTTC
>TRBJ2-2|TRBV5-4|.|TRBD1|15
CASSLGQGFGGELFF
TGTGCCAGCAGCTTGGGACAGGGGTTTGGCGGGGAGCTGTTTTTT
>TRBJ2-5|TRBV4-3|.|TRBD2|15
CASSSGLAGGETQYF
TGCGCCAGCAGCTCAGGACTAGCGGGAGGGGAGACCCAGTACTTC
>TRBJ2-7|TRBV29-1|.|.|10
CSLGFHEQYF
TGCAGCCTCGGGTTCCACGAGCAGTACTTC
>TRBJ2-7|TRBV5-5|.|.|16
CASSPQVGSGAYEQYF
TGTGCCAGCAGCCCTCAGGTGGGTAGCGGAGCTTACGAGCAGTACTTC
>TRBJ2-3|TRBV27|.|TRBD2|15
CASSLGGASTDTQYF
TGTGCCAGCAGTCTCGGGGGGGCTAGCACAGATACGCAGTATTTT
>TRBJ2-1|TRBV18|once|TRBD2|16
CASSPNSGSNYNEQFF
TGTGCCAGCTCACCAAATAGCGGGAGCAACTACAATGAGCAGTTCTTC
>TRBJ2-5|TRBV4-1|.|TRBD1|15
CASSQEGTGGETQYF
TGCGCCAGCAGCCAAGAAGGGACAGGGGGAGAGACCCAGTACTTC
>TRBJ2-5|TRBV25-1|.|TRBD2|15
CASSELTRESETQYF
TGTGCCAGCAGTGAACTAACGCGGGAGTCGGAGACCCAGTACTTC
>TRBJ2-3|TRBV7-2|.|.|14
CASSSSTAADTQYF
TGTGCCAGCAGCTCGAGCACCGCGGCAGATACGCAGTATTTT
>TRBJ2-7|TRBV18|.|.|14
CASSPRGATYEQYF
TGTGCCAGCTCCCCCCGCGGAGCTACCTACGAGCAGTACTTC
>TRBJ2-2|TRBV5-1|few|.|16
CASSTREESGPGELFF
TGCGCCAGCAGCACCCGGGAAGAATCCGGTCCCGGGGAGCTGTTTTTT
>TRBJ2-1|TRBV25-1|.|TRBD1|16
CASSALKGATDNEQFF
TGTGCCAGCAGTGCCCTTAAGGGGGCAACGGACAATGAGCAGTTCTTC
>TRBJ2-1|TRBV7-7|.|TRBD1|11
CASGDDRGQFF
TGTGCTAGCGGTGACGACAGGGGGCAGTTCTTC
>TRBJ2-1|TRBV27|.|TRBD2|16
CASTGTVAGRYNEQFF
TGTGCCAGCACCGGCACGGTAGCGGGAAGATACAATGAGCAGTTCTTC
>TRBJ2-3|TRBV18|.|.|14
CASSVDGDTDTQYF
TGTGCCAGCTCAGTTGACGGGGACACAGATACGCAGTATTTT
>TRBJ2-1|TRBV7-9|.|TRBD2|16
CASSTGLAGVGDEQFF
TGTGCCAGCAGCACGGGACTAGCGGGAGTCGGCGATGAGCAGTTCTTC
>TRBJ2-7|TRBV25-1|.|TRBD2|17
CASSEWVLAGPKDEQYF
TGTGCCAGCAGTGAATGGGTACTAGCGGGACCCAAGGACGAGCAGTACTTC
>TRBJ1-1|TRBV2|.|TRBD1|16
CASSYRGSGMNTEAFF
TGTGCCAGCAGTTACAGGGGCAGCGGAATGAACACTGAAGCTTTCTTT
>TRBJ2-4|TRBV2|.|TRBD2|15
CASGGDPGLYNIQYF
TGTGCCAGTGGGGGGGACCCCGGGCTTTATAACATTCAGTACTTC
>TRBJ2-1|TRBV5-4|.|TRBD2|15
CASSLRLAGNNEQFF
TGTGCCAGCAGCTTGAGACTAGCGGGAAACAATGAGCAGTTCTTC
>TRBJ2-1|TRBV11-3|.|.|13
CASSLLPYNEQFF
TGTGCCAGCAGCTTACTCCCGTACAATGAGCAGTTCTTC
>TRBJ2-7|TRBV7-3|.|.|13
CASREGQNYEQYF
TGTGCCAGCAGAGAAGGACAAAACTACGAGCAGTACTTC
>TRBJ2-2|TRBV5-1|.|TRBD1|15
CASSLDRANTGELFF
TGCGCCAGCAGCTTAGACAGGGCGAACACCGGGGAGCTGTTTTTT
>TRBJ1-3|TRBV5-4|.|TRBD1|19
CASYDLKLTGGNSGNTIYF
TGTGCCAGCTACGACCTTAAACTTACAGGGGGCAACTCTGGAAACACCATATATTTT
>TRBJ2-4|TRBV15|.|.|16
CATSRDRVNGKNIQYF
TGTGCCACCAGCAGAGATCGGGTAAATGGCAAAAACATTCAGTACTTC
>TRBJ2-5|TRBV2|.|.|15
CASSEVFAGSETQYF
TGTGCCAGCAGTGAAGTTTTTGCGGGATCCGAGACCCAGTACTTC
>TRBJ2-2|TRBV6-4|.|.|14
CASSDSGGAGELFF
TGTGCCAGCAGTGACTCAGGGGGAGCCGGGGAGCTGTTTTTT
>TRBJ2-7|TRBV27|.|.|13
CASSFGQGGEQYF
TGTGCCAGCAGTTTTGGGCAGGGCGGCGAGCAGTACTTC
>TRBJ2-6|TRBV19|.|TRBD1|18
CASSPTGAPGVGANVLTF
TGTGCCAGTAGCCCGACAGGGGCGCCTGGCGTTGGGGCCAACGTCCTGACTTTC
>TRBJ2-2|TRBV5-4|.|TRBD2|16
CASSLAGGRADGELFF
TGTGCCAGCAGCTTGGCGGGCGGGAGGGCGGACGGGGAGCTGTTTTTT